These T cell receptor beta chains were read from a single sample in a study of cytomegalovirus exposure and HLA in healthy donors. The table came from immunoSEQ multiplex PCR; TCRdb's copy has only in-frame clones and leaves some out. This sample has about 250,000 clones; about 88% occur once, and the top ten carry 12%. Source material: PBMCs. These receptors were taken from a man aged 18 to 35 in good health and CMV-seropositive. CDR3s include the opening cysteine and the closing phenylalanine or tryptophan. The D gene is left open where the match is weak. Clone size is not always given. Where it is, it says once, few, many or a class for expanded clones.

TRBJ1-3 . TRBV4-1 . CASSWGGLSGNTIYF TGCGCCAGCAGTTGGGGGGGCCTCTCTGGAAACACCATATATTTT
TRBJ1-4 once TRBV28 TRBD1 CASRDRGYEKLFF TGTGCCAGCCGGGACAGGGGATATGAAAAACTGTTTTTT
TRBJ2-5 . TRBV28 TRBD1 CASSLGDREGETQYF TGTGCCAGCAGTTTAGGGGACAGGGAAGGAGAGACCCAGTACTTC
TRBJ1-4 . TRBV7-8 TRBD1 CASTLFAGGSEKLFF TGTGCCAGCACCTTATTCGCAGGGGGCAGTGAAAAACTGTTTTTT
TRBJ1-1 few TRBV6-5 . CASSFTIPNTEAFF TGTGCCAGCAGTTTTACCATACCGAACACTGAAGCTTTCTTT
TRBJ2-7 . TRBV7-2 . CASSSGPPTYEQYF TGTGCCAGCAGCTCCGGTCCTCCCACCTACGAGCAGTACTTC
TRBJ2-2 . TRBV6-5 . CASSTAGAGELFF TGTGCCAGTTCTACCGCGGGTGCCGGGGAGCTGTTTTTT
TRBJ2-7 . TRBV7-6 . CASSLESSYPIGYEQYF TGTGCCAGCAGCTTAGAGTCTAGCTACCCGATAGGCTACGAGCAGTACTTC
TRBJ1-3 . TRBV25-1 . CASSAVDSGNTIYF TGTGCCAGCAGTGCGGTCGACTCTGGAAACACCATATATTTT
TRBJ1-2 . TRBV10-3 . CAISESGDYGYTF TGTGCCATCAGTGAGTCAGGGGACTATGGCTACACCTTC
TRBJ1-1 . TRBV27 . CASSSHGTEAFF TGTGCCAGCAGTAGCCATGGGACAGAAGCTTTCTTT
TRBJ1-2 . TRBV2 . CASRKQGNYGYTF TGTGCCAGCAGAAAACAGGGCAACTATGGCTACACCTTC
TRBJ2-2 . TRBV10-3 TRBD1 CAIRQGAEAGELFF TGTGCCATACGACAGGGGGCTGAGGCCGGGGAGCTGTTTTTT
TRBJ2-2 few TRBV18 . CATGRAGELFF TGTGCCACCGGCCGAGCCGGGGAGCTGTTTTTT
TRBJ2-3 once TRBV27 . CASSPFLGRGTDTQYF TGTGCCAGCAGCCCGTTTTTGGGCAGGGGCACAGATACGCAGTATTTT
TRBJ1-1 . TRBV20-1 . CSASPHTEAFF TGCAGTGCTAGTCCTCACACTGAAGCTTTCTTT
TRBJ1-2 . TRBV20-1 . CSASDRGVYTF TGCAGTGCCTCCGACAGAGGGGTCTACACCTTC
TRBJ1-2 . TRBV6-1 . CASSVVIDYGYTF TGTGCCAGCAGTGTGGTTATTGACTATGGCTACACCTTC
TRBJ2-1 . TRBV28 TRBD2 CASRSLAGNNEQFF TGTGCCAGCAGGTCACTAGCGGGGAACAATGAGCAGTTCTTC
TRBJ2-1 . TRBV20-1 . CSASEGFF TGCAGTGCTTCCGAGGGGTTCTTC
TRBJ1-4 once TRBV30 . CAWSRLRDEKLFF TGTGCCTGGAGTCGCCTTAGGGATGAAAAACTGTTTTTT
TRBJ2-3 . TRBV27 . CASSLESVSDTQYF TGTGCCAGCAGTTTAGAGTCAGTTTCAGATACGCAGTATTTT
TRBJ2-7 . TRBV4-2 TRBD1 CASSQDTVGQGAYEQYF TGTGCCAGCAGCCAAGATACCGTCGGGCAGGGGGCCTACGAGCAGTACTTC
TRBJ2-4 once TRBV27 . CASSLLAGSAKNIQYF TGTGCCAGCAGTTTATTGGCGGGGTCAGCCAAAAACATTCAGTACTTC
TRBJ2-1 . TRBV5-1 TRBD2 CASSSGTGNEQFF TGCGCCAGCAGCAGCGGGACGGGGAATGAGCAGTTCTTC
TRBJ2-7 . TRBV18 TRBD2 CASSPGLAGDPKQYF TGTGCCAGCTCACCGGGACTAGCGGGAGATCCGAAGCAGTACTTC
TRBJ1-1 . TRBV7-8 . CASSFQLDTEAFF TGTGCCAGCAGCTTTCAGTTAGACACTGAAGCTTTCTTT
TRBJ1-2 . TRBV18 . CASSPPLVGYTF TGTGCCAGCTCACCACCGTTGGTGGGCTACACCTTC
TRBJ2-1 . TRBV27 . CASSLLAMSSYNEQFF TGTGCCAGCAGTTTATTAGCGATGAGCTCCTACAATGAGCAGTTCTTC
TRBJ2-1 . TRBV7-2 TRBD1 CASSLEQGILNEQFF TGTGCCAGCAGCTTAGAACAGGGGATCCTTAATGAGCAGTTCTTC
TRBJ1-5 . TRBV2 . CASIGKGGAYSNQPQHF TGTGCCAGCATTGGGAAGGGAGGCGCGTATAGCAATCAGCCCCAGCATTTT
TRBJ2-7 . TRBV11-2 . CASSLDPVNEQYF TGTGCCAGCAGCTTAGATCCGGTTAACGAGCAGTACTTC
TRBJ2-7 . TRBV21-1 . CASSKVMAFLDYEQYF TGTGCCAGCAGCAAAGTGATGGCGTTCCTTGACTACGAGCAGTACTTC